Following are 27 T cell receptor beta chains from one sample sequenced in a study of blood T cells in healthy people across ages. The second PCR ran 7 to 11 cycles with a sample-barcoded 5' primer and J-beta primers. Each CDR3 protein gets one entry after TCRdb re-called the 5' RACE reads with MiXCR. The sample comprises over 750,000 distinct CDR3 sequences, 25% of which are singletons, and 9.4% rests with the top ten. The sample was also linked to a second study, of T cells of mothers and their children.

Material for sequencing was blood. These receptors all come from a boy between 10 and 17 years old in good health.

The J gene is TRBJ1-1, the V gene TRBV7-2; possibly TRBD1 for D (5 bases). The CDR3 sequence is 14 residues long. Germline V lookup: CDR1 SGHTA, CDR2 FQGNSA. The V end was cut by 1 base, the J end by 1 base, with 7 bases between. The CDR3 loop reads CASSLEGTNTEAFF. The CDR3 DNA reads as TGTGCCAGCAGCTTAGAAGGGACGAACACTGAAGCTTTCTTT. Full variable domain (missing parts from reference TRBV7-2 and TRBJ1-1): GAGVSQSPSNKVTEKGKDVELRCDPISGHTALYWYRQSLGQGLEFLIYFQGNSAPDKSGLPSDRFSAERTGGSVSTLTIQRTQQEDSAVYLCASSLEGTNTEAFFGQGTRLTVV.

The sample holds a few counts of this clonotype. This sequence joins TRBV9 and TRBJ2-2; D possibly uses TRBD1 or TRBD2 (5 bases each). The germline V gene has CDR1 SGDLS and CDR2 YYNGEE. With 4 bases removed from V and 4 bases from J, the gap between germline ends came to 17 bases. This CDR3 is built from 16 residues. The CDR3 loop reads CASSPSTGLATGELFF. For the CDR3, the DNA is TGTGCCAGCAGCCCCTCGACGGGGCTCGCCACCGGGGAGCTGTTTTTT.

This clonotype came up once. This chain uses TRBV5-1 with TRBJ2-5, with D perhaps TRBD1 (6 bases). The J call is uncertain, as TRBJ2-1 better fits the DNA end. CDR1 is SGHRS, CDR2 YFSETQ, per germline. CDR3 length: 16 amino acids. This CDR3 reads CASSFNPGTLDNEQFF. CDR3 bases: TGCGCCAGCAGCTTTAACCCCGGGACACTAGACAATGAGCAGTTCTTC.

The table lists this clonotype with a few counts. The V and J genes are TRBV29-1 and TRBJ2-1; D is unresolved. The CDR3 extends over 12 amino acids. The germline V gene encodes CDR1 SQVTM and CDR2 ANQGSEA. V lost 7 bases and J lost 6, with 13 bases in between. The CDR3 DNA is TGCAGCGAACATTCGATGGGCAATGAGCAGTTCTTC. This translates into CSEHSMGNEQFF.

This clonotype was observed a few times. The CDR3 coding sequence is TGTGCCAGCAGCTTATGGGCGACATCTGAGACCCAGTACTTC. This sequence encodes CASSLWATSETQYF. This chain uses TRBV11-3 with TRBJ2-7; D is ambiguous. The DNA matches TRBJ2-5 better at its end, which makes the J call doubtful. The length of the CDR3 is 14 residues. Germline values: CDR1 SGHNT, CDR2 YENEEA.

This clonotype has a handful of counts. The genes are TRBV2 and TRBJ1-1; D unresolved. The CDR3 is 16 amino acids. Germline V gives CDR1 SNHLY, CDR2 FYNNEI. Deletions cut 3 bases from V and 1 base from J, with 15 bases between. The CDR3 nucleotides read TGTGCCAGCAGTGACGCAGACTCGAGAGGGAACACTGAAGCTTTCTTT. Translated, it gives CASSDADSRGNTEAFF.

This clonotype was seen more than once but under ten times. This chain uses TRBV3-1 with TRBJ2-5; D possibly matches TRBD1 or TRBD2 (5 bases each). The end of the DNA aligns better with TRBJ2-7, so the J call may be wrong. This CDR3 has 18 residues. Germline V gives CDR1 LGHDT, CDR2 YNNKEL (reference sequence). CDR3 protein: CASSQERSGPARGYEQYF. CDR3 coding DNA: TGTGCCAGCAGCCAAGAAAGGTCGGGGCCCGCAAGGGGCTACGAGCAGTACTTC.

The V call is TRBV6-1, the J call TRBJ1-3, with a possible D match to TRBD1 (5 bases). With 7 bases removed from V and 2 bases from J, the gap between germline ends came to 24 bases. This CDR3 contains 18 residues. Germline V CDR1 and CDR2: MNHNS, SASEGT. The CDR3 DNA sequence: TGTGCCAGCAAGGCCGGGACGCAAAATCAAGGGGCTGGAAACACCATATATTTT. Its protein product is CASKAGTQNQGAGNTIYF.

This clonotype was found once. The chain employs TRBV7-3 and TRBJ1-1; D ambiguous. The CDR3 runs to 13 residues. The germline V gene encodes CDR1 SGHTA and CDR2 FQGTGA. Trimming took off 7 bases at V and 4 bases at J, with 13 bases between the two ends. This CDR3 is CASTHTLGTEAFF. Here the CDR3 DNA reads TGTGCCAGCACCCATACTCTGGGCACTGAAGCTTTCTTT.

The CDR3 reads CASSSTGTGGGLNYGYTF. CDR3 nucleotide sequence: TGTGCCAGCAGCTCTACCGGGACAGGGGGAGGTTTAAACTATGGCTACACCTTC. The chain is built from TRBV13 and TRBJ1-2, with TRBD1 identical over 11 bases. The CDR3 contains 18 residues. J was trimmed by 2 bases and V by 4 bases; bases with no gene match: 12. Germline V gives CDR1 PRHDT, CDR2 FYEKMQ (reference sequence).

This chain uses TRBV9 with TRBJ2-7; TRBD2 matches 7 bases. This CDR3 region has 15 residues. V lost 4 bases to trimming and J lost 7 bases; unmatched junction nucleotides: 14. Germline V lookup: CDR1 SGDLS, CDR2 YYNGEE. In DNA form, the CDR3 reads TGTGCCAGCAGCTTTTCCTCTAGCGGCGCTGGGGAGCAGTACTTC. Translated: CASSFSSSGAGEQYF.

This clonotype was seen a handful of times. J is TRBJ1-1 and V is TRBV7-9; 7 bases match TRBD1. The V gene end was trimmed by 5 bases and the J gene end by 4 bases; junction bases not matched to a gene: 7. Germline V gene sequence: CDR1 SEHNR, CDR2 FQNEAQ (reference sequence). There are 14 residues in the CDR3. The CDR3 DNA sequence: TGTGCCAGCAGCGTGTCCTCAGGGGGCACTGAAGCTTTCTTT. Its protein product is CASSVSSGGTEAFF. The full variable domain, rest sourced from reference TRBV7-9 and TRBJ1-1, is DTGVSQNPRHKITKRGQNVTFRCDPISEHNRLYWYRQTLGQGPEFLTYFQNEAQLEKSRLLSDRFSAERPKGSFSTLEIQRTEQGDSAMYLCASSVSSGGTEAFFGQGTRLTVV.

The chain joins TRBV15 to TRBJ1-4, with D unclear. Between the trimmed V and J ends, which lost 3 bases and 0 bases, there was a span of 8 bases. The CDR3 spans 15 residues. CDR1 is LNHNV and CDR2 is YYDKDF in the germline V gene (reference sequence). CDR3 loop: CATSRKVATNEKLFF. The CDR3 DNA is TGTGCCACCAGCAGGAAGGTCGCAACTAATGAAAAACTGTTTTTT.

This clonotype was detected ten times or more. The chain uses TRBV20-1 and TRBJ2-6; D is unclear. Germline values: CDR1 DFQATT, CDR2 SNEGSKA (reference sequence). The CDR3 totals 13 residues. V gave up 3 bases and J gave up 4 bases, with 7 bases separating them. The CDR3 DNA sequence: TGCAGTGCTAGGATAGACGGGGCCAACGTCCTGACTTTC. This sequence encodes CSARIDGANVLTF.

This chain connects TRBV20-1 to TRBJ2-1; D gene uncertain. CDR3 length: 11 residues. V lost 3 bases and J lost 8, with 8 bases in between. Germline-derived CDR1 and CDR2 are DFQATT and SNEGSKA (reference sequence). The CDR3 sequence: CSASVGHEQFF. The CDR3 nucleotides are TGCAGTGCTAGTGTCGGTCATGAGCAGTTCTTC.

The chain employs TRBV12-5 and TRBJ2-7, with TRBD2 matching over 8 bases. CDR3 length equals 15 residues. CDR1 and CDR2 from the germline V gene are LGHNT and FRNRAP. Trimming removed 9 bases from V and 6 bases from J; junction bases left unmatched: 16. The CDR3 region has the DNA TGTGCTAGCGGTCCCCCCCTCAGCGGGAGTGGCGAGCAGTACTTC. As protein: CASGPPLSGSGEQYF.

In its sample, this clonotype was seen a few times. The V gene is TRBV29-1, the J gene TRBJ2-5, with 10 bases lining up with TRBD2. The J call may be faulty, since TRBJ2-7 better matches the DNA end. CDR3 length: 14 residues. Germline assignment: CDR1 SQVTM and CDR2 ANQGSEA. In DNA, the CDR3 is TGCAGCGTACTACTAGCGGGAATATACTACGAGCAGTACTTC. This gives the protein CSVLLAGIYYEQYF.

The V call is TRBV4-2, the J call TRBJ2-7; the D gene is possibly TRBD2 (5 bases). The V end was cut by 0 bases, the J end by 7 bases, with 7 bases between. Germline assignment: CDR1 LGHNA and CDR2 YNFKEQ. The CDR3 consists of 12 residues. This chain's CDR3 is CASSQDSGEQYF. DNA of the CDR3: TGTGCCAGCAGCCAAGATTCGGGAGAGCAGTACTTC.

This sequence joins TRBV29-1 and TRBJ2-3, with D maybe TRBD2 (6 bases). The CDR3 loop spans 13 amino acids. The V end was cut by 4 bases, the J end by 6 bases, with 14 bases between. Germline loops: CDR1 SQVTM, CDR2 ANQGSEA. The CDR3, as DNA: TGCAGCGTTGGAGGCGGGGTCGGGGATACGCAGTATTTT. Its protein is CSVGGGVGDTQYF.

V and J are TRBV2 and TRBJ2-7, with TRBD2 matching 8 bases. Germline CDR1 and CDR2: SNHLY and FYNNEI. The CDR3 is made up of 12 amino acids. The ends lost 10 bases at V and 5 bases at J; junction bases unmatched: 7. The CDR3 here is CAIYAGGNEQYF. DNA of the CDR3: TGTGCCATCTATGCGGGGGGCAACGAGCAGTACTTC.

This chain links TRBV7-8 with TRBJ2-7, with 9 bases identical to TRBD1. V lost 3 bases, J lost 2 bases, and 5 bases stayed unmatched. This CDR3 is built from 15 residues. The germline V gene encodes CDR1 SGHVS and CDR2 FQNEAQ. CDR3 in DNA: TGTGCCAGCAGCTTCGGACAGGGGACTCCCTACGAGCAGTACTTC. This translates into CASSFGQGTPYEQYF.

This clonotype was counted between two and nine times. One end of the junction is discordant with germline, which a read error may explain. The J gene is TRBJ2-5, the V gene TRBV10-3, with no clear D. The J call may be faulty, since TRBJ2-7 better matches the DNA end. The CDR3 totals 13 residues. Germline V lookup: CDR1 ENHRY, CDR2 SYGVKD. DNA for the CDR3: TGTGCCACCAGTAGACAAAAATTCTACGAGCAGTACTTC. This codes for CATSRQKFYEQYF.

This clonotype has more than one count but fewer than ten. The chain couples TRBV28 to TRBJ2-7; 7 positions match TRBD1. Per germline, CDR1 MDHEN and CDR2 SYDVKM. The CDR3 loop spans 14 amino acids. With V trimmed by 6 bases and J by 6 bases, 11 bases remained unmatched. The CDR3 reads CASSQDRAVREQYF. For the CDR3, the DNA is TGTGCCAGCAGCCAAGACAGGGCGGTTCGCGAGCAGTACTTC.

This clonotype showed up many times. J is TRBJ2-5 and V is TRBV12-3 or TRBV12-4; D gene ambiguous. With 6 bases removed from V and 5 bases from J, the gap between germline ends came to 7 bases. The CDR3 has 11 amino acids. This CDR3 reads CASSLRETQYF. The CDR3 DNA sequence: TGTGCCAGCAGCTTAAGGGAGACCCAGTACTTC.

The V and J genes are TRBV29-1 and TRBJ2-7; TRBD2 matches at 10 bases. Germline loops: CDR1 SQVTM, CDR2 ANQGSEA. The CDR3 sequence is 15 residues long. J lost 1 base, V lost 4 bases, and 7 bases had no gene match. CDR3: CSVVPSAGGSYEQYF. In DNA, the CDR3 is TGCAGCGTTGTTCCATCAGCGGGAGGGTCCTACGAGCAGTACTTC.

In this sample, this clonotype turned up a few times. The chain employs TRBV7-2 and TRBJ2-5, with TRBD2 matching 7 bases. Germline V lookup: CDR1 SGHTA, CDR2 FQGNSA. This CDR3 contains 16 residues. Trimming cost V 5 bases and J 6 bases; bases outside gene matches: 15. Written as DNA, the CDR3 is TGTGCCAGCAGCCCGCGTCGGGCGGGGGTGGAAAAGACCCAGTACTTC. Translation: CASSPRRAGVEKTQYF.

As for this clonotype: Sequence at one end of the junction differs from germline and may be a read error. The chain couples TRBV20-1 to TRBJ2-5; TRBD2 aligns across 11 bases. The V gene's germline CDR1 is DFQATT and CDR2 SNEGSKA (reference sequence). This CDR3 spans 16 amino acids. As DNA, the CDR3 is TGCAGTGCTAGAGCTATAGCGGGAGGGGAACCCTACGAGCAGTCCTTC. It codes for CSARAIAGGEPYEQSF.